This T cell receptor (beta chain) originates from a study of shared T cell receptors in the human thymus. The assay was immunoSEQ multiplex PCR, and TCRdb's table has in-frame clones only and misses some. The sample consists of 650,000 to 950,000 clones, approximately 83% of them appearing once. V was shortened by 8 bases and J by 4 bases, with 8 bases between the two germline ends. This CDR3 has 11 amino acids. Germline assignment: CDR1 MDHEN and CDR2 SYDVKM. These data also formed part of another study, on human thymus T cells. That report adds: Thymus specimens were resections from corrective heart surgery. Thymic repertoires overlap heavily among unrelated individuals, related research has reported.

This sequence joins TRBV28 and TRBJ2-5; D uncertain. The sample comprised thymocytes. The TCR originated in a girl under three years old with a congenital heart defect. CDR3 coding DNA: TGTGCCAGCGCCAGAAGAGAGACCCAGTACTTC. This translates into CASARRETQYF.